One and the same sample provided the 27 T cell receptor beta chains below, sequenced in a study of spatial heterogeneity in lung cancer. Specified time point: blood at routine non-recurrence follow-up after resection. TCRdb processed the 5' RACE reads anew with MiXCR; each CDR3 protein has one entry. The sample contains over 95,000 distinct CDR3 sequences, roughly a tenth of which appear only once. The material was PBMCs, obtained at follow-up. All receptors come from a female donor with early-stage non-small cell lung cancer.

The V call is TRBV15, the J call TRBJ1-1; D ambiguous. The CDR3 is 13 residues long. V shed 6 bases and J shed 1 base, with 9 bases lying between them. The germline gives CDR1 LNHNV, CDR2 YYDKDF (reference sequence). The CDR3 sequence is CATRGYRNTEAFF. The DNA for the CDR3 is TGTGCCACCAGAGGATACAGGAACACTGAAGCTTTCTTT. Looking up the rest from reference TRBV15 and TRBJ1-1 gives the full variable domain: DAMVIQNPRYQVTQFGKPVTLSCSQTLNHNVMYWYQQKSSQAPKLLFHYYDKDFNNEADTPDNFQSRRPNTSFCFLDIRSPGLGDTAMYLCATRGYRNTEAFFGQGTRLTVV.

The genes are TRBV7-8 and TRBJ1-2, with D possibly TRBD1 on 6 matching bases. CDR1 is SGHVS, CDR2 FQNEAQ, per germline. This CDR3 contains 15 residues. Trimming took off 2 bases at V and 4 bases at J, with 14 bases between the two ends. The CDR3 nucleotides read TGTGCCAGCAGCTTATTTACAGGGATTTCCTATGGCTACACCTTC. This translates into CASSLFTGISYGYTF.

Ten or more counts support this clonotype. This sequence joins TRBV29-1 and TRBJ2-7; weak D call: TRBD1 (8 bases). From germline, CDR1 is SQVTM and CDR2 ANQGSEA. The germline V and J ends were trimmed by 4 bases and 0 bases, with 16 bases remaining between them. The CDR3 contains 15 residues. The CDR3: CSVVPGGGSSYEQYF. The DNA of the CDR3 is TGCAGCGTTGTGCCAGGGGGCGGGAGCTCCTACGAGCAGTACTTC.

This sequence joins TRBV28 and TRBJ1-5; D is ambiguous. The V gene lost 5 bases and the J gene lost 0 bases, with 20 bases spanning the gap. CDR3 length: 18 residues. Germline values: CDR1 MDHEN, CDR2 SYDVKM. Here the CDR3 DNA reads TGTGCCAGCAGTACCGCCGGGCAGGTCGATTATAGCAATCAGCCCCAGCATTTT. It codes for CASSTAGQVDYSNQPQHF.

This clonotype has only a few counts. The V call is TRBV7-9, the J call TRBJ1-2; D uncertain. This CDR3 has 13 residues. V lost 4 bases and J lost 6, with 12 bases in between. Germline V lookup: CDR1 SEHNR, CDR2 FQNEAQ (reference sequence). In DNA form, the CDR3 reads TGTGCCAGCAGCTCCATCCCGGCAAATGGCTACACCTTC. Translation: CASSSIPANGYTF.

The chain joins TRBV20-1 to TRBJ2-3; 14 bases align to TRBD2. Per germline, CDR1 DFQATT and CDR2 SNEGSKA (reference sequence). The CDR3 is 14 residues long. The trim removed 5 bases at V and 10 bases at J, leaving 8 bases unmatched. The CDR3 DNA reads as TGCAGTGCTGTAGGGACTAGCGGGAGTTATGCGCAGTATTTT. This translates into CSAVGTSGSYAQYF.

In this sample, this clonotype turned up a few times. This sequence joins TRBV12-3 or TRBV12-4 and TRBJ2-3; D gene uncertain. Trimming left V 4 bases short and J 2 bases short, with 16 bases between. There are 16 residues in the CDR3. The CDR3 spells CASSYRRSATTDTQYF. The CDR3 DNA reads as TGTGCCAGCAGTTACCGCCGTAGTGCGACCACAGATACGCAGTATTTT.

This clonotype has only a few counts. CDR3 sequence: CASSLKTGTGANVLTF. CDR3 in DNA: TGTGCCAGCAGCTTAAAGACAGGGACTGGGGCCAACGTCCTGACTTTC. The chain joins TRBV7-2 to TRBJ2-6; 7 nucleotides line up with TRBD1. The CDR3 spans 16 residues. V gave up 2 bases and J gave up 2 bases; unmatched junction bases: 3. Germline assignment: CDR1 SGHTA and CDR2 FQGNSA.

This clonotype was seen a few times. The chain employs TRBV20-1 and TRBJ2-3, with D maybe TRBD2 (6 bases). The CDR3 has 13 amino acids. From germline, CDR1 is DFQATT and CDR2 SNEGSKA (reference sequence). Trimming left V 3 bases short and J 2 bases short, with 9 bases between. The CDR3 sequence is CSARWGLTDTQYF. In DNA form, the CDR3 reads TGCAGTGCTAGGTGGGGACTCACAGATACGCAGTATTTT.

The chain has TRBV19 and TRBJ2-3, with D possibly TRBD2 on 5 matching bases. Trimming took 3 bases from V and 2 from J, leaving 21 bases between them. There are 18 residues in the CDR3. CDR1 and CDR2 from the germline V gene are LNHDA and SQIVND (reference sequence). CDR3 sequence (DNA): TGTGCCAGTAGTATCGAACGCACCGACTATACCTTCACAGATACGCAGTATTTT. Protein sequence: CASSIERTDYTFTDTQYF.

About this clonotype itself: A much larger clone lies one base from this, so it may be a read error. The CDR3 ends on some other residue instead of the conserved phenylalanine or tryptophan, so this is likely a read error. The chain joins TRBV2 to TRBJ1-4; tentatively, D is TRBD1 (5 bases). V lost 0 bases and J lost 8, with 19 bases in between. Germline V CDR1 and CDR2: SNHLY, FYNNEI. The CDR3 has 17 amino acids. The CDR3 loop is CASSEALLSGRKEKLFS. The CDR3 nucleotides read TGTGCCAGCAGTGAAGCGCTTCTGTCAGGGAGGAAGGAAAAACTGTTTTCT.

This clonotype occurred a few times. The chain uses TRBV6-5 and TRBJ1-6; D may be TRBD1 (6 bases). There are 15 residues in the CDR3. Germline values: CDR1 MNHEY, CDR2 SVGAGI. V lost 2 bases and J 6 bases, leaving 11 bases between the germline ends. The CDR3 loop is CASSYRTATNSPLHF. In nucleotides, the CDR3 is TGTGCCAGCAGTTACAGGACAGCTACTAATTCACCCCTCCACTTT.

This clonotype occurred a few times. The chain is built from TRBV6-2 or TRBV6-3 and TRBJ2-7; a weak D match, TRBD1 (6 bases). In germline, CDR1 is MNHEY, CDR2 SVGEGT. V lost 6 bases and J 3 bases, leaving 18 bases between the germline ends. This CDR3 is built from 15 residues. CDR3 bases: TGTGCCAGCAGGGGTGCGGCTACAGGGAACTACGAGCAGTACGTC. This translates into CASRGAATGNYEQYV.

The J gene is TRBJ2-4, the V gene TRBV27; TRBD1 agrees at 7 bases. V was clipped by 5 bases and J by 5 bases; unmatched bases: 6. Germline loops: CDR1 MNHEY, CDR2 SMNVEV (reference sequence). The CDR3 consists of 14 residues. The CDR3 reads CASSRQGWENIQYF. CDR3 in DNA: TGTGCCAGCAGTCGACAGGGATGGGAAAACATTCAGTACTTC.

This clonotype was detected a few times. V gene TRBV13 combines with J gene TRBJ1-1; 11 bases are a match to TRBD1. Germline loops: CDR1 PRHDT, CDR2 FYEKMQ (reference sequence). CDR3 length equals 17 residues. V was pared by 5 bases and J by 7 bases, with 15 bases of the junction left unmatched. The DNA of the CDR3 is TGTGCCAGCAGCGGACATCTGGGGACAGGGGGATCCGATGAAGCTTTCTTT. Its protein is CASSGHLGTGGSDEAFF. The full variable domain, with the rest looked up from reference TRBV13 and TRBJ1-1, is AAGVIQSPRHLIKEKRETATLKCYPIPRHDTVYWYQQGPGQDPQFLISFYEKMQSDKGSIPDRFSAQQFSDYHSELNMSSLELGDSALYFCASSGHLGTGGSDEAFFGQGTRLTVV.

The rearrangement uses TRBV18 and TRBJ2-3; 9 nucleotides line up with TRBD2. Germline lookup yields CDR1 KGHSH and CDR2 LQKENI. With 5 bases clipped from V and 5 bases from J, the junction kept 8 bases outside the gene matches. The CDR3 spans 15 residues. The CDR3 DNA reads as TGTGCCAGCTCAACGTTAGCGGGAGCAAAAGATACGCAGTATTTT. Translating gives CASSTLAGAKDTQYF.

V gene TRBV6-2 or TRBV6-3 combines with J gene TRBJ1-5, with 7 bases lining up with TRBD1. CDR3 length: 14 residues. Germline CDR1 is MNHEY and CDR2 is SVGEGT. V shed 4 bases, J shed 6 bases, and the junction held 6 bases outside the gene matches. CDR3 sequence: CASSSADRFQPQHF. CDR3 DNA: TGTGCCAGCAGTTCGGCGGACAGGTTTCAGCCCCAGCATTTT.

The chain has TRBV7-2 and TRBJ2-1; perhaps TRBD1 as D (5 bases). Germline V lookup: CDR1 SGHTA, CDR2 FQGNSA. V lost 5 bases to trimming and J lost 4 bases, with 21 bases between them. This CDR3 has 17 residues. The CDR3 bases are TGTGCCAGCAGCCAATCCCCAGGCAGGGCTACATACAATGAGCAGTTCTTC. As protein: CASSQSPGRATYNEQFF.

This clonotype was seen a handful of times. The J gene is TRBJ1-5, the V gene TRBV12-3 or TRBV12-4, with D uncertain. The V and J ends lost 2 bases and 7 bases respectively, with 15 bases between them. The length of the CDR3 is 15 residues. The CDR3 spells CASSLRQETRQPQHF. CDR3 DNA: TGTGCCAGCAGTTTACGGCAGGAGACTCGGCAGCCCCAGCATTTT.

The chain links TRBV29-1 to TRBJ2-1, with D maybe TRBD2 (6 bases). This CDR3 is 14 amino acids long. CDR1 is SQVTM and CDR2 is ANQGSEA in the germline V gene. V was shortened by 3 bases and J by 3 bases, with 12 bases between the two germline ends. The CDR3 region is CSVEPGLYYNEQFF. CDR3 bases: TGCAGCGTTGAGCCGGGACTTTACTACAATGAGCAGTTCTTC.

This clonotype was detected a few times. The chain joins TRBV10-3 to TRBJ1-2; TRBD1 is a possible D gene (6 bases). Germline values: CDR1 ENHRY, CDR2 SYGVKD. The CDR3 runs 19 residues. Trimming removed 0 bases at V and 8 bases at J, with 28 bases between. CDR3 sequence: CAISESETGPGQSGRGYTF. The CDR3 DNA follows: TGTGCCATCAGTGAGTCCGAAACTGGCCCAGGACAGTCTGGGAGAGGCTACACCTTC.

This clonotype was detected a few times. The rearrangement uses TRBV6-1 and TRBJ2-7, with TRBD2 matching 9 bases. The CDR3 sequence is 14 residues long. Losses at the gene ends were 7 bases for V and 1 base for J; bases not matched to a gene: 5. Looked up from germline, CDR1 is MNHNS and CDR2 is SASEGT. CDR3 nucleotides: TGTGCCAGCATGGGCGGGAGGGAATCCTACGAGCAGTACTTC. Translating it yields CASMGGRESYEQYF.

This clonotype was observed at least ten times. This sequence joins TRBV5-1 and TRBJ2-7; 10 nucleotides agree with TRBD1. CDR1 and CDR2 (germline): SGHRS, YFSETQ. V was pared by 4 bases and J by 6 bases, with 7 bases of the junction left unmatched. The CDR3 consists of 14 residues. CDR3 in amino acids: CASSRGTGEVEQYF. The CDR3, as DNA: TGCGCCAGCAGCCGGGGGACAGGGGAAGTCGAGCAGTACTTC. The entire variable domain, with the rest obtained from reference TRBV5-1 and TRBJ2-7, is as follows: KAGVTQTPRYLIKTRGQQVTLSCSPISGHRSVSWYQQTPGQGLQFLFEYFSETQRNKGNFPGRFSGRQFSNSRSEMNVSTLELGDSALYLCASSRGTGEVEQYFGPGTRLTVT.

CDR3 region: CASRHRGDTEAFF. CDR3 bases: TGTGCCAGCAGACACAGGGGTGACACTGAAGCTTTCTTT. This chain links TRBV21-1 with TRBJ1-1; the tabulated D call, TRBD1, remains unverified against the DNA. TRBV21-1 constitutes a pseudogene. This CDR3 has 13 residues.

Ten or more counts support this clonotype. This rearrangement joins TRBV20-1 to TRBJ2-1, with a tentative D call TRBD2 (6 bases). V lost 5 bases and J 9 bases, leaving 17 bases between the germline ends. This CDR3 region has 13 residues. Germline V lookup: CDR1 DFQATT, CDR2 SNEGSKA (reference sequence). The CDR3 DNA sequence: TGCAGTGCTCGGTACCGACTAGACGGTGAGCAGTTCTTC. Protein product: CSARYRLDGEQFF.

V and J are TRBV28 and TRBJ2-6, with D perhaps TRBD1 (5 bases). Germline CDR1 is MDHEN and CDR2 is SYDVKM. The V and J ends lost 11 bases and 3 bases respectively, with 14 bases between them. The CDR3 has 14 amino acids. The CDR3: CAGARSGGANVLTF. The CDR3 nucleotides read TGTGCCGGGGCTAGGTCAGGTGGGGCCAACGTCCTGACTTTC.

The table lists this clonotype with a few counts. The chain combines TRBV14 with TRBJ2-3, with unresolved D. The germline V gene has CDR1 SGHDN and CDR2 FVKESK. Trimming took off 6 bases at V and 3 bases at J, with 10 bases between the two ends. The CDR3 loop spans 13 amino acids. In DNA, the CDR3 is TGTGCCAGCAGGCGATCTAATACAGATACGCAGTATTTT. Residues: CASRRSNTDTQYF.